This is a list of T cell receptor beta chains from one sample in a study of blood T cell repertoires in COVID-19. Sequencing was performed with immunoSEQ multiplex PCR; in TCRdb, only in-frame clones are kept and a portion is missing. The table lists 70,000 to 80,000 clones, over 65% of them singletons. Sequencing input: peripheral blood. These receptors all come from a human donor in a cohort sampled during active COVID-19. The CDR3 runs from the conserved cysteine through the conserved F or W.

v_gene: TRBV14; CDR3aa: CASSQSGTTNYGYTF
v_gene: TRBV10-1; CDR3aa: CASRPTGTNTEAFF
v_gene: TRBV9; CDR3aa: CASTASGGPYNEQFF
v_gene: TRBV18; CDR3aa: CASSPLQQGRNTGELFF
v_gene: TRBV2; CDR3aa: CASNEQGGTYEQYF
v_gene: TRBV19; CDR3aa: CASSTAASYEQYF
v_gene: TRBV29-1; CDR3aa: CSVGQGAYGYTF
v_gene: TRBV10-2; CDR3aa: CASRDRDSPLHF
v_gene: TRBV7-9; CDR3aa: CASSLPGQREKLFF
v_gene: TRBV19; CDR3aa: CASRWAGGNEQFF
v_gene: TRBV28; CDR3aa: CASRPTGGAQNYGYAF
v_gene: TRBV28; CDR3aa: CASSLLGPRETQYF
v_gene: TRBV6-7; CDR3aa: CASSPAKKTKPSYEQYF
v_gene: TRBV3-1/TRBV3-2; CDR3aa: CASSRANEQYF
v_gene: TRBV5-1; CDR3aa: CASSFPGLGEQYF
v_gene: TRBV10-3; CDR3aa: CAISESKLAGGNEQFF
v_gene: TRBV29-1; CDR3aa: CSVGTGRYGYTF
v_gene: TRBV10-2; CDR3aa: CASALSSGNTIYF
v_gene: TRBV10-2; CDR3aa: CASSTGNTEAFF
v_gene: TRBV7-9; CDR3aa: CASSLLAGAYEQYF
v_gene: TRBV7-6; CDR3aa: CASSLGVGNSGNTIYF
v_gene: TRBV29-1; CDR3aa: CSVVDEGGPFWYGYTF
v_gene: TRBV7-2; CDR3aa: CASSGPGQPNTEAFF
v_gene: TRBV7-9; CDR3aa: CASSPPLRDLYEQYF
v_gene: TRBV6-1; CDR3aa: CASSGPRRQGRYEQYF
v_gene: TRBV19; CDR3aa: CASKPGQGVPGELFF
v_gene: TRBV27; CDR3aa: CASRASGLGTDTQYF
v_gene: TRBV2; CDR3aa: CASSTREGQGSPLHF
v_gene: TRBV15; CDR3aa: CATSNEGPHQGEKLFF
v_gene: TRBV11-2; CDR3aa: CASSTPDRPFYEQYF
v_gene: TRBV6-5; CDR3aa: CASRGDLNIQYF
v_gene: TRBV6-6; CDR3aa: CASSYGTAARRYEQYF
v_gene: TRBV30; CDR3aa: CAWRRQGTNYEQYF
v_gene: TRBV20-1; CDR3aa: CSARPLETQYF
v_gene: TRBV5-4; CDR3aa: CASSGGGPSSYNEQFF
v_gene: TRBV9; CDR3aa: CASSPRLAGVGGANVLTF
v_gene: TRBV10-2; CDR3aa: CASFLGGSYEQYF
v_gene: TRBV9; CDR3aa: CASGGGRYTGELFF
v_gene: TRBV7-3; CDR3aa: CASSSFAGNSPLHF
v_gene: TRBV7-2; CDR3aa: CASSLGPGDEQYF
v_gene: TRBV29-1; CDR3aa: CSIQGASTEAFF
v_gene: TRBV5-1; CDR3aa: CASSPSGQGDETQYF